This TCR beta chain came from a study of blood T cell repertoires in COVID-19. Study-level information: Material from acute and convalescent COVID-19 was sourced from the United States, Italy and Spain. In each case, the material was cDNA or gDNA derived from T cells, B-cell-depleted T cells, or PBMCs.

The CDR3 is made up of 15 amino acids. Trimming took 5 bases from V and 0 from J, leaving 12 bases between them. Germline CDR1 and CDR2: LGHDT and YNNKEL (reference sequence). How the authors handled the data: Estimation of nucleated cell counts was performed using reference gene primer amplification. Using immunoSEQ multiplex PCR, the repertoire was profiled, and TCRdb retains in-frame clones only, with some absent. That table is the source of V, J and clone size, and D and trimming were worked out from the DNA. This table holds roughly 130,000 clones, about 85% found once. The chain employs TRBV3-1 (or the pseudogene TRBV3-2) and TRBJ2-3, with a tentative D call TRBD1 (6 bases). Sequencing was done on a sample of peripheral blood. This TCR came from a man aged 70-80 years with acute or convalescent COVID-19. The CDR3 spells CASSRRQASTDTQYF. Here the CDR3 DNA reads TGTGCCAGCAGCAGAAGACAGGCTAGCACAGATACGCAGTATTTT.